Below are 23 T cell receptor beta chains sequenced from a single sample in a study of CD8+ T cells in alopecia areata. Sequencing used cDNA as its template, made by extracting RNA and reverse transcribing it. TCRdb's table, derived via immunoSEQ multiplex PCR, lists solely in-frame clones and lacks some. The sample includes just over 150,000 clones, 45% to 55% of them seen just once. The sequencing used CD8+ T cells sorted from blood, collected at week 0. These receptors all stem from a human donor with alopecia areata.

The J gene is TRBJ1-2, the V gene TRBV30; 10 nucleotides align to TRBD1. V shed 0 bases and J 2 bases; nucleotides not matched to a gene: 3. Per the germline V gene, CDR1 is GTSNPN and CDR2 is SVGIG (reference sequence). The CDR3 length is 15 residues. CDR3 DNA: TGTGCCTGGAGTGTTGGGGGACAGGGGAACTATGGCTACACCTTC. Residues: CAWSVGGQGNYGYTF.

This clone appeared a few times. This rearrangement joins TRBV25-1 to TRBJ1-6; D uncertain. Trimming pared 1 base from V and 6 bases from J, leaving 10 bases between. Germline V gene lookup returns CDR1 MGHDK and CDR2 SYGVNS. The CDR3 runs to 15 residues. The CDR3 spells CASSESATVNSPLHF. The CDR3 DNA reads as TGTGCCAGCAGTGAATCGGCAACAGTTAATTCACCCCTCCACTTT. Based on the CDR3 plus reference TRBV25-1 and TRBJ1-6, the full variable domain is EADIYQTPRYLVIGTGKKITLECSQTMGHDKMYWYQQDPGMELHLIHYSYGVNSTEKGDLSSESTVSRIRTEHFPLTLESARPSHTSQYLCASSESATVNSPLHFGNGTRLTVT.

The genes are TRBV4-1 and TRBJ2-7, with 8 bases aligning to TRBD1. Germline CDR1 reads MGHRA; CDR2 reads YSYEKL. The CDR3 consists of 14 residues. The V segment lost 4 bases and the J segment 5 bases; nucleotides outside the gene matches: 7. CDR3: CASSPQQGVDEQYF. In nucleotides, the CDR3 is TGCGCCAGCAGCCCCCAACAGGGGGTCGACGAGCAGTACTTC.

This sequence joins TRBV21-1 and TRBJ2-7; the table calls TRBD2, which could not be checked here. TRBV21-1 is classified as a pseudogene. This CDR3 region has 14 residues. The CDR3 region is CASSKVGSGLGQYF. Here the CDR3 DNA reads TGTGCCAGCAGCAAAGTGGGCAGCGGCCTTGGGCAGTACTTC.

J is TRBJ1-2 and V is TRBV29-1; 11 bases map to TRBD1. V lost 6 bases, J lost 6 bases, and 12 bases stayed unmatched. This CDR3 is built from 15 residues. The germline CDR1 and CDR2 sequences are SQVTM and ANQGSEA. The CDR3 nucleotides read TGCAGCGTGGGACCGGGACAGGGGGTGTCGGATGGCTACACCTTC. It translates to CSVGPGQGVSDGYTF.

In its sample, this clone was seen a few times. This rearrangement joins TRBV29-1 to TRBJ1-2; the D is unclear. Germline-derived CDR1 and CDR2 are SQVTM and ANQGSEA. The CDR3 runs 13 residues. The germline V and J ends were trimmed by 0 bases and 7 bases, with 12 bases remaining between them. The CDR3 protein is CSVEDSQGPGYTF. In nucleotides, the CDR3 is TGCAGCGTTGAAGATTCCCAAGGGCCTGGCTACACCTTC.

The chain combines TRBV6-4 with TRBJ2-3; D is unclear. The CDR3 runs to 14 residues. CDR1 and CDR2 (germline): MRHNA, SNTAGT. V dropped 2 bases and J dropped 2 bases, with 8 bases sitting between them. The CDR3 here is CASSDVGFTDTQYF. DNA of the CDR3: TGTGCCAGCAGTGACGTGGGCTTCACAGATACGCAGTATTTT.

This sequence joins TRBV4-3 and TRBJ2-3, with no clear D. The CDR3 extends over 12 amino acids. Trimming removed 0 bases at V and 2 bases at J, with 0 bases between. Germline V gene sequence: CDR1 LGHNA, CDR2 YSLEER. The CDR3 region has the DNA TGCGCCAGCAGCCAAGACACAGATACGCAGTATTTT. Translated: CASSQDTDTQYF.

The chain is built from TRBV9 and TRBJ2-1, with 10 bases that match TRBD1. Germline values: CDR1 SGDLS, CDR2 YYNGEE. This CDR3 comprises 16 residues. V was clipped by 3 bases and J by 8 bases; unmatched bases: 11. Here the CDR3 DNA reads TGTGCCAGCAGCGCCCCCGGGACAGGGGTTCGCGATGAGCAGTTCTTC. It codes for CASSAPGTGVRDEQFF. Full variable domain (remainder filled in from reference TRBV9 and TRBJ2-1): DSGVTQTPKHLITATGQRVTLRCSPRSGDLSVYWYQQSLDQGLQFLIQYYNGEERAKGNILERFSAQQFPDLHSELNLSSLELGDSALYFCASSAPGTGVRDEQFFGPGTRLTVL.

This rearrangement joins TRBV7-9 to TRBJ2-3; D is unclear. The CDR3 loop spans 12 amino acids. The germline V gene has CDR1 SEHNR and CDR2 FQNEAQ (reference sequence). V was clipped by 1 base and J by 6 bases, with 5 bases between them. The DNA for the CDR3 is TGTGCCAGCAGCTTAGGCCCTGATACGCAGTATTTT. Encoded protein: CASSLGPDTQYF.

The chain carries TRBV7-9 and TRBJ2-6; D is perhaps TRBD2 (6 bases). The CDR3 has 17 residues. Germline V gives CDR1 SEHNR, CDR2 FQNEAQ (reference sequence). V was trimmed by 5 bases and J by 2 bases, leaving 16 bases between them. The DNA for the CDR3 is TGTGCCAGCAGCCTAGGGACGGAGGGGCCTGGGGCCAACGTCCTGACTTTC. Amino acid sequence: CASSLGTEGPGANVLTF. Based on the CDR3 plus reference TRBV7-9 and TRBJ2-6, the full variable domain is DTGVSQNPRHKITKRGQNVTFRCDPISEHNRLYWYRQTLGQGPEFLTYFQNEAQLEKSRLLSDRFSAERPKGSFSTLEIQRTEQGDSAMYLCASSLGTEGPGANVLTFGAGSRLTVL.

The CDR3 region is CASSLGRTGDTGELFF. CDR3 nucleotide sequence: TGCGCCAGCAGCCTAGGCCGGACAGGGGACACCGGGGAGCTGTTTTTT. V usage is TRBV4-3 and J usage is TRBJ2-2, with 9 bases that match TRBD1. Germline CDR1 reads LGHNA; CDR2 reads YSLEER. V was pared by 4 bases and J by 3 bases, with 6 bases of the junction left unmatched. CDR3 length: 16 residues.

The genes are TRBV9 and TRBJ2-7, with D possibly matching TRBD1 (6 bases). Germline values: CDR1 SGDLS, CDR2 YYNGEE. The CDR3 consists of 15 residues. Trimming pared 0 bases from V and 4 bases from J, leaving 14 bases between. CDR3 DNA sequence: TGTGCCAGCAGCGTAGTTTCAGGGGACACGTACGAGCAGTACTTC. Translating gives CASSVVSGDTYEQYF.

The V and J genes are TRBV2 and TRBJ2-1; 8 bases match TRBD2. The germline V gene encodes CDR1 SNHLY and CDR2 FYNNEI. The J segment lost 2 bases and the V segment lost 5 bases, leaving 5 bases of the junction unmatched. This CDR3 has 15 residues. The CDR3 coding sequence is TGTGCCAGCAGTTCTACCGGGGGGGCCTACAATGAGCAGTTCTTC. Encoded protein: CASSSTGGAYNEQFF. Drawing the rest from reference TRBV2 and TRBJ2-1, the complete variable domain is EPEVTQTPSHQVTQMGQEVILRCVPISNHLYFYWYRQILGQKVEFLVSFYNNEISEKSEIFDDQFSVERPDGSNFTLKIRSTKLEDSAMYFCASSSTGGAYNEQFFGPGTRLTVL.

The CDR3 here is CASSMTSGQGDTQYF. The CDR3 DNA reads as TGTGCCAGCAGCATGACTAGCGGACAGGGGGATACGCAGTATTTT. The V and J genes are TRBV7-2 and TRBJ2-3, with D possibly being TRBD1 or TRBD2 (9 bases each). V lost 5 bases, J lost 6 bases, and 18 bases lay in between. CDR1 and CDR2 from the germline V gene are SGHTA and FQGNSA. This CDR3 has 15 residues.

This clone was found once. The sample has other DNA sequences that encode this CDR3 too. CDR3 coding DNA: TGCGCCAGCAGAGAGAACACCGGGGAGCTGTTTTTT. Protein sequence: CASRENTGELFF. The chain uses TRBV5-1 and TRBJ2-2; D uncertain. Germline V gives CDR1 SGHRS, CDR2 YFSETQ. The V end lost 5 bases, the J end lost 1 base, and 3 bases lay between the germline ends. The CDR3 length is 12 residues. Full variable domain (outside the CDR3, taken from reference TRBV5-1 and TRBJ2-2): KAGVTQTPRYLIKTRGQQVTLSCSPISGHRSVSWYQQTPGQGLQFLFEYFSETQRNKGNFPGRFSGRQFSNSRSEMNVSTLELGDSALYLCASRENTGELFFGEGSRLTVL.

This clone has just one count. This chain joins TRBV30 and TRBJ1-1; 9 positions agree with TRBD1. Germline V lookup: CDR1 GTSNPN, CDR2 SVGIG (reference sequence). The CDR3 is made up of 13 amino acids. The ends lost 3 bases at V and 4 bases at J; junction bases unmatched: 3. CDR3 amino acids: CAWRLTGGTEAFF. The CDR3 nucleotides are TGTGCCTGGAGGTTGACAGGGGGCACTGAAGCTTTCTTT.

This clone was seen a few times. The chain carries TRBV7-8 and TRBJ2-5; perhaps TRBD2 as D (6 bases). V was trimmed by 3 bases and J by 5 bases, leaving 10 bases between them. The germline CDR1 and CDR2 sequences are SGHVS and FQNEAQ. This CDR3 is 13 amino acids long. The CDR3 nucleotides read TGTGCCAGCAGCTTGGGGGGATGGGAGACCCAGTACTTC. This sequence encodes CASSLGGWETQYF.

The chain joins TRBV4-1 to TRBJ2-3, with 8 bases lining up with TRBD2. V lost 4 bases, J lost 1 base, and 4 bases stayed unmatched. The CDR3 contains 15 residues. Germline CDR1 MGHRA, CDR2 YSYEKL. The CDR3 region is CASSLVAGRTDTQYF. The CDR3 region has the DNA TGCGCCAGCAGCCTCGTAGCGGGGCGCACAGATACGCAGTATTTT.

The chain joins TRBV30 to TRBJ2-7; a possible D gene is TRBD1 (6 bases). Deletions cut 0 bases from V and 2 bases from J, with 14 bases between. The CDR3 is 15 residues long. Per the germline V gene, CDR1 is GTSNPN and CDR2 is SVGIG (reference sequence). The chain's CDR3 is CAWSVGTGSAYEQYF. DNA for the CDR3: TGTGCCTGGAGTGTGGGTACAGGGTCTGCCTACGAGCAGTACTTC.

As concerns this clone: In the same sample, other DNA sequences code for this CDR3. This chain links TRBV7-8 with TRBJ2-1; D not resolved. The germline CDR1 and CDR2 sequences are SGHVS and FQNEAQ. CDR3 length: 14 amino acids. Trimming stripped 1 base from V and 1 base from J, with 5 bases between. The CDR3, as DNA: TGTGCCAGCAGCTTAGGTGGTTCCTACAATGAGCAGTTCTTC. Residues: CASSLGGSYNEQFF.

This chain uses TRBV14 with TRBJ2-2, with a weak D call TRBD1 (5 bases). Trimming left V 4 bases short and J 5 bases short, with 11 bases between. This CDR3 contains 14 residues. CDR1 and CDR2 (germline): SGHDN, FVKESK. CDR3 DNA sequence: TGTGCCAGCAGCCCGGAAGGGGTTACCGGGGAGCTGTTTTTT. It translates to CASSPEGVTGELFF.

The chain joins TRBV27 to TRBJ2-3, with TRBD2 matching over 10 bases. Germline-derived CDR1 and CDR2 are MNHEY and SMNVEV (reference sequence). The ends lost 7 bases at V and 1 base at J; junction bases unmatched: 8. This CDR3 spans 16 amino acids. CDR3 in amino acids: CASTLGLAGGTDTQYF. CDR3 DNA: TGTGCCAGCACCCTGGGTCTAGCGGGGGGCACAGATACGCAGTATTTT.